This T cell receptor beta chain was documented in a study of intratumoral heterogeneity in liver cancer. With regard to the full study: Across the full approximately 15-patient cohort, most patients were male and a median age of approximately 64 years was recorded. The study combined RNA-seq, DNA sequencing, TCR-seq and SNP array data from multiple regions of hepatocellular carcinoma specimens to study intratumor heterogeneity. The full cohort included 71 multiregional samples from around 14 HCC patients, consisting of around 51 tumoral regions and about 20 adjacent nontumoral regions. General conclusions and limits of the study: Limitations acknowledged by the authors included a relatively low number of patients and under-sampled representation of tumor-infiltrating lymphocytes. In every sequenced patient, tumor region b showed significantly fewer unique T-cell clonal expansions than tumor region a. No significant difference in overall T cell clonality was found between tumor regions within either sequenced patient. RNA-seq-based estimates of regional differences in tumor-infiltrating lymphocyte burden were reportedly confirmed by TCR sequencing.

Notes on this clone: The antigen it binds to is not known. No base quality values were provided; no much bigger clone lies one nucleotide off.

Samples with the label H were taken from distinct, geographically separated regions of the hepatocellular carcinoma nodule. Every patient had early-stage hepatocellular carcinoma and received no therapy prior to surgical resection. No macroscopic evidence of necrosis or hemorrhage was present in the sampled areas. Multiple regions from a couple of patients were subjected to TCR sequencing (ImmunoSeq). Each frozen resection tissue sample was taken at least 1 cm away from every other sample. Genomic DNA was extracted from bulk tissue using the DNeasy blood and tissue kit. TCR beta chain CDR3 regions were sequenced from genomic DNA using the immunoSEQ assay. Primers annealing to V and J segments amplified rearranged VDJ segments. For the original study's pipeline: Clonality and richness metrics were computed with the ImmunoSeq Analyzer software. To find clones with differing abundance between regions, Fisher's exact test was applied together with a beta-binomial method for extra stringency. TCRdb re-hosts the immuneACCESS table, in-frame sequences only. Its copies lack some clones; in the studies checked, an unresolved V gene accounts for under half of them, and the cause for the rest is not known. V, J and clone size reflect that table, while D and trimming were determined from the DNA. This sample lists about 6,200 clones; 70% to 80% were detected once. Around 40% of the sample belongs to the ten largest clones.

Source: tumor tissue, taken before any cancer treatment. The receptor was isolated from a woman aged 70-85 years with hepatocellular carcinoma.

The bases are TGCGCCAGCAGCTCAACGACAGGCTCTGGAAACACCATATATTTT. Translated, it reads CASSSTTGSGNTIYF. Here the chain combines TRBV5-1 and TRBJ1-3; TRBD1 might be the D gene, on 6 matching bases. CDR1 is given as SGHRS and CDR2 as YFSETQ, both from the germline V gene. V and J lose 3 bases and 0 bases, and a span of 10 bases separates them. The CDR3 sequence holds 15 residues, the cysteine and phenylalanine included. Of the read, only the CDR3 DNA is kept; its 45 bases are in frame from base 1. The full variable domain, completed from the reference TRBV5-1 and TRBJ1-3 proteins outside the CDR3, reads KAGVTQTPRYLIKTRGQQVTLSCSPISGHRSVSWYQQTPGQGLQFLFEYFSETQRNKGNFPGRFSGRQFSNSRSEMNVSTLELGDSALYLCASSSTTGSGNTIYFGEGSWLTVV.